Presented here are 14 T cell receptor beta chains from one specimen sequenced in a study of shared clonotypes between healthy human individuals. The table came from immunoSEQ multiplex PCR; TCRdb's copy has only in-frame clones and leaves some out. The sample lists millions of clones, over 85% occurring once. Naive CD8 cells lacked CD45RO and underwent positive selection for CCR7, leaving out terminally differentiated effector memory CD45RA+ cells. The sequenced sample was naive CD8+ T cells sorted from blood. The receptors originated from a man younger than 35 in good health.

This clone appeared once. V and J are TRBV29-1 and TRBJ2-7, with 8 nucleotides matching TRBD2. The CDR3 sequence is 12 residues long. Trimming at V came to 6 bases and at J to 4 bases, leaving 5 bases not matched to a gene. Germline lookup yields CDR1 SQVTM and CDR2 ANQGSEA. CDR3 amino acids: CSVETSEYEQYF. The CDR3 DNA reads TGCAGCGTGGAGACTAGCGAATACGAGCAGTACTTC.

The genes are TRBV18 and TRBJ2-5; D is perhaps TRBD1 (6 bases). With 5 bases removed from V and 7 bases from J, the gap between germline ends came to 14 bases. The germline gives CDR1 KGHSH, CDR2 LQKENI. The CDR3 is 13 amino acids. The CDR3 DNA reads as TGTGCCAGCTCATCGACAGGAGGCGGGACCCAGTACTTC. This sequence encodes CASSSTGGGTQYF.

This chain connects TRBV27 to TRBJ2-7; tentative D call: TRBD2 (7 bases). The CDR3 extends over 15 amino acids. The germline gives CDR1 MNHEY, CDR2 SMNVEV (reference sequence). Trimming took off 0 bases at V and 7 bases at J, with 16 bases between the two ends. The CDR3: CASSLSGPGGREQYF. The CDR3, as DNA: TGTGCCAGCAGTTTATCGGGCCCCGGGGGGCGGGAGCAGTACTTC.

This clone was found once. CDR3: CATSRPPQPQHF. In DNA form, the CDR3 reads TGTGCCACCAGCAGACCCCCTCAGCCCCAGCATTTT. This chain links TRBV15 with TRBJ1-5; D is undetermined. Germline V gene data show CDR1 as LNHNV and CDR2 as YYDKDF (reference sequence). Trimming took 2 bases from V and 6 from J, leaving 5 bases between them. The CDR3 spans 12 residues.

This rearrangement joins TRBV28 to TRBJ2-7; D is unclear. The V end was cut by 2 bases, the J end by 0 bases, with 11 bases between. There are 15 residues in the CDR3. Looked up from germline, CDR1 is MDHEN and CDR2 is SYDVKM. CDR3: CASSLGQATSYEQYF. The DNA of the CDR3 is TGTGCCAGCAGTTTAGGGCAGGCCACCTCCTACGAGCAGTACTTC.

A single count supports this clone. The chain recombines TRBV7-9 with TRBJ1-4; unclear D gene. Germline lookup yields CDR1 SEHNR and CDR2 FQNEAQ (reference sequence). Deletions cut 3 bases from V and 8 bases from J, with 10 bases between. The CDR3 extends over 13 amino acids. CDR3 region: CASSFSLGEKLFF. In nucleotides, the CDR3 is TGTGCCAGCAGCTTCAGTTTGGGGGAAAAACTGTTTTTT.

The chain links TRBV4-1 to TRBJ2-3, with TRBD2 matching 9 bases. Germline V gene data show CDR1 as MGHRA and CDR2 as YSYEKL. This CDR3 is 17 amino acids long. V dropped 0 bases and J dropped 3; count of bases not matched to a gene: 7. The CDR3 DNA is TGCGCCAGCAGCCAAGATCCCCCTAGCGGGATGACAGATACGCAGTATTTT. Its translation is CASSQDPPSGMTDTQYF.

This chain joins TRBV5-6 and TRBJ2-7; a possible D gene is TRBD1 (5 bases). The CDR3 spans 13 residues. Trimming left V 5 bases short and J 5 bases short, with 14 bases between. Germline V lookup: CDR1 SGHDT, CDR2 YYEEEE. CDR3 nucleotide sequence: TGTGCCAGCAGACCAGGGTCTTCAGACGAGCAGTACTTC. Its translation is CASRPGSSDEQYF.

J is TRBJ1-1 and V is TRBV4-1; a weak D match, TRBD1 (6 bases). Per germline, CDR1 MGHRA and CDR2 YSYEKL. The CDR3 has 15 residues. Trimming shortened V by 0 bases and J by 1 base, and 9 bases separated the two germline ends. CDR3 protein: CASSQERTANTEAFF. CDR3 DNA sequence: TGCGCCAGCAGCCAAGAGCGGACAGCGAACACTGAAGCTTTCTTT.

This clone was seen only once. The chain carries TRBV9 and TRBJ2-2, with D unresolved. The CDR3 is made up of 14 amino acids. CDR1 and CDR2 from the germline V gene are SGDLS and YYNGEE. The V end was cut by 3 bases, the J end by 2 bases, with 8 bases between. The CDR3 loop reads CASSEGHNTGELFF. The CDR3 region has the DNA TGTGCCAGCAGCGAGGGCCATAACACCGGGGAGCTGTTTTTT.

The V and J genes are TRBV15 and TRBJ2-7, with 10 bases that match TRBD2. After removal of 4 bases from V and 0 bases from J, the junction contained 3 bases not matched to a gene. Germline CDR1 reads LNHNV; CDR2 reads YYDKDF (reference sequence). The CDR3 loop spans 15 amino acids. The CDR3 nucleotides read TGTGCCACCAGCACTAGCGGGGGCGACTCCTACGAGCAGTACTTC. Translating gives CATSTSGGDSYEQYF.

This rearrangement joins TRBV6-5 to TRBJ1-2; tentative D call: TRBD1 (5 bases). In germline, CDR1 is MNHEY, CDR2 SVGAGI. This CDR3 contains 13 residues. The V gene lost 1 base and the J gene lost 4 bases, with 7 bases spanning the gap. CDR3: CASSYWDGYGYTF. CDR3 nucleotides: TGTGCCAGCAGTTACTGGGACGGCTATGGCTACACCTTC.

Worth noting for this clone: Other DNA sequences in the sample encode the same CDR3. This sequence joins TRBV5-1 and TRBJ2-7; tentatively, D is TRBD1 (5 bases). CDR1 SGHRS and CDR2 YFSETQ come from the germline V gene. The CDR3 spans 13 residues. V lost 2 bases, J lost 2 bases, and 8 bases lay in between. The CDR3 nucleotides read TGCGCCAGCAGCTTACAGGAGACCTACGAGCAGTACTTC. Its translation: CASSLQETYEQYF.

CDR3 coding DNA: TGTGCCAGCAGTTTATACGTCAACTATGGCTACACCTTC. Amino acid sequence: CASSLYVNYGYTF. The gene calls are TRBV28 and TRBJ1-2; D gene uncertain. The germline gives CDR1 MDHEN, CDR2 SYDVKM. The V end lost 1 base, the J end lost 2 bases, and 5 bases lay between the germline ends. This CDR3 has 13 residues.